This paragraph reports one TCR beta chain. What it binds is not known. The data derive from a study of chemoradiotherapy in HPV16-positive cancers. Study in general: A couple of HPV16-positive patients' cells yielded candidate HPV-specific clones and common motifs. Study-level results: During treatment, candidate HPV-specific clones and E7-related motifs expanded in tumor. The functional HPV-specific definition rests on just two HPV16-positive patients.

TCRdb's table, derived via immunoSEQ multiplex PCR, lists solely in-frame clones and lacks some. The sample has 12,000 or so clones; approximately 85% are singletons. CDR3 length: 13 residues. In germline, CDR1 is SGHKS, CDR2 YYEKEE (reference sequence). V dropped 2 bases and J dropped 3 bases, with 8 bases sitting between them. The specimen was blood, collected from a patient who underwent chemoradiotherapy. The chain is built from TRBV5-5 and TRBJ1-1; D is possibly TRBD1 (6 bases). This clonotype was obtained from a human donor with HPV-associated anogenital cancer. CDR3 residues: CASSFKGDTEAFF. CDR3 nucleotide sequence: TGTGCCAGCAGCTTTAAGGGGGACACTGAAGCTTTCTTT. Full variable domain (remainder filled in from reference TRBV5-5 and TRBJ1-1): DAGVTQSPTHLIKTRGQQVTLRCSPISGHKSVSWYQQVLGQGPQFIFQYYEKEERGRGNFPDRFSARQFPNYSSELNVNALLLGDSALYLCASSFKGDTEAFFGQGTRLTVV.